The clone carrying this TCR beta chain was observed once. In germline, CDR1 is LNHNV, CDR2 YYDKDF (reference sequence). The CDR3 covers 16 residues. The V and J ends lost 0 bases and 0 bases respectively, with 10 bases between them. Original handling: Amplification with reference gene primers provided the estimates of nucleated cell counts. Some clones are missing from TCRdb's copy, which holds only in-frame ones; the method was immunoSEQ multiplex PCR. Clone size and the V and J calls come from that table; the DNA yielded D and trimming. Among 400,000 or so clones listed, around 86% were seen once. The entry originates in a study of blood T cell repertoires in COVID-19. Whole-study context: T cells, B-cell-depleted T cells, or PBMCs supplied cDNA or gDNA.

The sequence was obtained from a human donor in a cohort sampled during active COVID-19. V usage is TRBV15 and J usage is TRBJ2-3, with D possibly being TRBD2 (6 bases). Sequencing was carried out using peripheral blood. DNA for the CDR3: TGTGCCACCAGCAGAGAACTAGCTGTGAGCACAGATACGCAGTATTTT. The encoded protein is CATSRELAVSTDTQYF.